Detailed here is one T cell receptor beta chain. J lost 1 base, V lost 2 bases, and 1 base had no gene match. This CDR3 is built from 14 residues. In germline, CDR1 is MNHEY, CDR2 SVGAGI. The data belong to a study of blood T cell repertoires in COVID-19. Across the study: T cells, B-cell-depleted T cells, or PBMCs supplied cDNA or gDNA.

Profiled with immunoSEQ multiplex PCR; TCRdb holds only in-frame clones, not every one. Counted here are approximately 500,000 clones, about 89% occurring once; the ten biggest clones make up less than 9%. This clonotype originated in a woman between 45 and 60 years old with COVID-19, enrolled during active disease. The chain employs TRBV6-5 and TRBJ1-1; 7 bases map to TRBD1. Sample: peripheral blood. CDR3 coding DNA: TGTGCCAGCAGTTACAGGGGGCCGAACACTGAAGCTTTCTTT. As protein: CASSYRGPNTEAFF.